The 23 T cell receptor beta chains reported below all come from one sample, sequenced in a study of cytomegalovirus exposure and HLA in healthy donors. The repertoire was sequenced with immunoSEQ multiplex PCR; TCRdb's copy has only in-frame clones and lacks some. The sample lists under 80,000 clones, about 90% occurring once. Sequences were obtained from PBMCs. These receptors were obtained from a woman between 18 and 29 years old in good health and CMV-seronegative.

J is TRBJ2-1 and V is TRBV19; D remains unclear. Germline V gene sequence: CDR1 LNHDA, CDR2 SQIVND (reference sequence). CDR3 length: 12 residues. Trimming took 5 bases from V and 3 from J, leaving 5 bases between them. CDR3 residues: CASSFNYNEQFF. The CDR3 DNA sequence: TGTGCCAGTAGTTTCAACTACAATGAGCAGTTCTTC.

CDR3 amino acids: CASSLNPGQDYRGLSGNTIYF. As DNA, the CDR3 is TGCGCCAGCAGCCTAAATCCGGGACAGGATTATCGGGGGCTCTCTGGAAACACCATATATTTT. This chain connects TRBV5-1 to TRBJ1-3; 8 nucleotides align to TRBD1. CDR3 length: 21 amino acids. Germline V gene lookup returns CDR1 SGHRS and CDR2 YFSETQ. Trimming took 4 bases from V and 0 from J; bases not matched to a gene: 21.

V is TRBV28 and J is TRBJ2-3, with D maybe TRBD1 (6 bases). V was trimmed by 7 bases and J by 1 base, leaving 12 bases between them. The CDR3 loop spans 14 amino acids. Germline V CDR1 and CDR2: MDHEN, SYDVKM. The CDR3 reads CASKLQGGTDTQYF. As DNA, the CDR3 is TGTGCCAGCAAGCTACAGGGTGGCACAGATACGCAGTATTTT.

The chain recombines TRBV30 with TRBJ2-1, with TRBD2 matching over 13 bases. The germline V gene encodes CDR1 GTSNPN and CDR2 SVGIG (reference sequence). The V gene end was trimmed by 0 bases and the J gene end by 15 bases; junction bases not matched to a gene: 5. CDR3 length equals 13 residues. The CDR3 DNA reads TGTGCCTGGAGTGTCGGGACTAGCGGGAAGGGGTTCTTC. Amino acids: CAWSVGTSGKGFF. Full variable domain (remainder filled in from reference TRBV30 and TRBJ2-1): SQTIHQWPATLVQPVGSPLSLECTVEGTSNPNLYWYRQAAGRGLQLLFYSVGIGQISSEVPQNLSASRPQDRQFILSSKKLLLSDSGFYLCAWSVGTSGKGFFGPGTRLTVL.

V gene TRBV7-2 combines with J gene TRBJ1-2, with D perhaps TRBD1 (6 bases). The CDR3 runs 13 residues. CDR1 is SGHTA and CDR2 is FQGNSA in the germline V gene. V was clipped by 1 base and J by 7 bases, with 10 bases between them. The CDR3 DNA follows: TGTGCCAGCAGCTTAGTGGGGGCAGGTGGCTACACCTTC. The encoded protein is CASSLVGAGGYTF.

The table lists this clone with a count of one. Here the CDR3 reads CASRPGTGGNQPQHF. CDR3 coding DNA: TGTGCCAGCAGGCCCGGGACAGGGGGAAATCAGCCCCAGCATTTT. The chain recombines TRBV6-6 with TRBJ1-5; 11 bases match TRBD1. The length of the CDR3 is 15 residues. Per germline, CDR1 MNHNY and CDR2 SVGAGI (reference sequence). With V trimmed by 6 bases and J by 4 bases, 5 bases remained unmatched.

The CDR3 loop reads CASSQRSFGEFNEQFF. The CDR3 region has the DNA TGTGCCAGCAGTCAACGTAGCTTCGGGGAGTTCAATGAGCAGTTCTTC. The chain links TRBV28 to TRBJ2-1, with a weak D call TRBD2 (5 bases). From germline, CDR1 is MDHEN and CDR2 SYDVKM. V shed 5 bases and J shed 6 bases, with 20 bases lying between them. CDR3 length equals 16 residues.

The chain combines TRBV6-1 with TRBJ1-2; weak D call: TRBD1 (6 bases). Germline loops: CDR1 MNHNS, CDR2 SASEGT. The ends were cut back, 3 bases at V and 4 bases at J, with 12 bases in the middle. This CDR3 is built from 14 residues. This chain's CDR3 is CASSEDSTVYGYTF. CDR3 coding DNA: TGTGCCAGCAGTGAGGACAGTACCGTCTATGGCTACACCTTC.

The chain recombines TRBV11-2 with TRBJ2-6; unclear D gene. CDR1 and CDR2 (germline): SGHAT, FQNNGV. Trimming pared 1 base from V and 0 bases from J, leaving 10 bases between. The CDR3 runs to 17 residues. The CDR3 here is CASSLGSGFSGANVLTF. The CDR3 DNA reads as TGTGCCAGCAGCTTAGGTTCAGGTTTCTCTGGGGCCAACGTCCTGACTTTC.

This clone was seen more than once but under ten times. J is TRBJ2-4 and V is TRBV18, with 9 nucleotides matching TRBD1. Looked up from germline, CDR1 is KGHSH and CDR2 is LQKENI. The V and J ends lost 3 bases and 0 bases, in that order; junction bases with no gene match: 3. This CDR3 region has 16 residues. The CDR3 region is CASSPGTGKAKNIQYF. CDR3 nucleotide sequence: TGTGCCAGCTCACCGGGGACAGGGAAAGCCAAAAACATTCAGTACTTC.

The chain links TRBV7-2 to TRBJ1-5; D is perhaps TRBD1 (5 bases). Per the germline V gene, CDR1 is SGHTA and CDR2 is FQGNSA. The V gene lost 2 bases and the J gene lost 7 bases, with 12 bases spanning the gap. The CDR3 is 14 residues long. The CDR3 DNA is TGTGCCAGCAGCTTATTTTCGCGGGACCAGCCCCAGCATTTT. Translated: CASSLFSRDQPQHF.

V is TRBV7-2 and J is TRBJ2-3; a weak D match, TRBD2 (6 bases). The V end was cut by 5 bases, the J end by 2 bases, with 11 bases between. Germline V lookup: CDR1 SGHTA, CDR2 FQGNSA. The CDR3 runs to 14 residues. This chain's CDR3 is CASSPTRTTDTQYF. The CDR3 DNA is TGTGCCAGCAGCCCGACTAGGACCACAGATACGCAGTATTTT.

CDR3 in amino acids: CSVGGSRGAKQYF. The CDR3 nucleotides read TGCAGCGTTGGAGGGAGCAGGGGAGCGAAGCAGTACTTC. The chain couples TRBV29-1 to TRBJ2-7; maybe TRBD1 (6 bases). Trimming shortened V by 4 bases and J by 8 bases, and 18 bases separated the two germline ends. Germline loops: CDR1 SQVTM, CDR2 ANQGSEA. The CDR3 runs to 13 residues.

This chain connects TRBV2 to TRBJ2-7; D gene uncertain. V lost 6 bases and J lost 4, with 4 bases in between. The germline CDR1 and CDR2 sequences are SNHLY and FYNNEI. The CDR3 covers 10 residues. CDR3 residues: CASSGYEQYF. CDR3 bases: TGTGCCAGCAGCGGGTACGAGCAGTACTTC.

The chain couples TRBV4-2 to TRBJ1-3; weak D call: TRBD1 (6 bases). V was shortened by 1 base and J by 1 base, with 11 bases between the two germline ends. The CDR3 covers 16 residues. Looked up from germline, CDR1 is LGHNA and CDR2 is YNFKEQ. CDR3: CASSQVRQGSGNTIYF. For the CDR3, the DNA is TGTGCCAGCAGCCAAGTAAGGCAGGGGTCTGGAAACACCATATATTTT.

This clone was recorded only once. The chain couples TRBV6-1 to TRBJ1-5; 8 nucleotides agree with TRBD1. The germline V gene encodes CDR1 MNHNS and CDR2 SASEGT. With 3 bases clipped from V and 7 bases from J, the junction kept 11 bases outside the gene matches. This CDR3 has 16 amino acids. The CDR3 spells CASSEPWTGRNQPQHF. The CDR3 DNA sequence: TGTGCCAGCAGTGAGCCGTGGACAGGGCGGAACCAGCCCCAGCATTTT.

The gene calls are TRBV5-1 and TRBJ2-3; 13 bases line up with TRBD2. V was pared by 2 bases and J by 1 base, with 1 base of the junction left unmatched. The CDR3 is made up of 16 amino acids. CDR1 SGHRS and CDR2 YFSETQ come from the germline V gene. The CDR3 loop is CASSLGLAGGTDTQYF. CDR3 nucleotide sequence: TGCGCCAGCAGCTTAGGACTAGCGGGGGGCACAGATACGCAGTATTTT.

The chain couples TRBV30 to TRBJ1-4; D may be TRBD1 (5 bases). This CDR3 is 14 amino acids long. Germline loops: CDR1 GTSNPN, CDR2 SVGIG (reference sequence). V dropped 2 bases and J dropped 4 bases, with 11 bases sitting between them. CDR3 nucleotide sequence: TGTGCCTGGAGTTCGGTAGGGGATAATGAAAAACTGTTTTTT. Translated: CAWSSVGDNEKLFF.

The rearrangement uses TRBV5-1 and TRBJ2-7; 9 nucleotides line up with TRBD2. CDR3 length equals 18 residues. V shed 0 bases and J 1 base; nucleotides not matched to a gene: 11. Germline CDR1 SGHRS, CDR2 YFSETQ. CDR3 in amino acids: CASSLAAGGLSRSYEQYF. In DNA form, the CDR3 reads TGCGCCAGCAGCTTGGCTGCGGGGGGGCTTAGTCGATCCTACGAGCAGTACTTC.

This sequence joins TRBV7-9 and TRBJ2-1, with 8 positions matching TRBD2. Germline V gene sequence: CDR1 SEHNR, CDR2 FQNEAQ (reference sequence). Losses at the gene ends were 0 bases for V and 0 bases for J; bases not matched to a gene: 4. The CDR3 consists of 17 residues. CDR3 bases: TGTGCCAGCAGCTTAGCGGGAGCGGGGGTCTCCTACAATGAGCAGTTCTTC. It is translated as CASSLAGAGVSYNEQFF.

The genes are TRBV28 and TRBJ1-1, with D possibly TRBD1 on 6 matching bases. The length of the CDR3 is 12 residues. From germline, CDR1 is MDHEN and CDR2 SYDVKM. V was trimmed by 4 bases and J by 4 bases, leaving 7 bases between them. CDR3 bases: TGTGCCAGCAGTTCGGACAGCACTGAAGCTTTCTTT. Protein product: CASSSDSTEAFF.

The chain is built from TRBV10-2 and TRBJ1-2; D is unresolved. The CDR3 is 15 amino acids. Germline V gene sequence: CDR1 WSHSY, CDR2 SAAADI. V lost 2 bases and J lost 2, with 12 bases in between. The CDR3 DNA is TGCGCCAGCAGTGAGATTGAGGGCACGAACTATGGCTACACCTTC. It is translated as CASSEIEGTNYGYTF.

This sequence joins TRBV15 and TRBJ1-5; 7 nucleotides match TRBD1. The CDR3 is 15 amino acids. The ends lost 5 bases at V and 1 base at J; junction bases unmatched: 5. Germline V lookup: CDR1 LNHNV, CDR2 YYDKDF (reference sequence). As DNA, the CDR3 is TGTGCCACCAGCGAAACGGGACAGAGCAATCAGCCCCAGCATTTT. This sequence encodes CATSETGQSNQPQHF. Using reference TRBV15 and TRBJ1-5 for the parts outside the CDR3, the full variable domain is DAMVIQNPRYQVTQFGKPVTLSCSQTLNHNVMYWYQQKSSQAPKLLFHYYDKDFNNEADTPDNFQSRRPNTSFCFLDIRSPGLGDTAMYLCATSETGQSNQPQHFGDGTRLSIL.